This TCR beta chain was obtained from a study of control samples from healthy donors and cancer patients. The CDR3 length is 17 residues. Germline V gene sequence: CDR1 MDHEN, CDR2 SYDVKM. Trimming cost V 9 bases and J 1 base; bases outside gene matches: 9. Sequenced by immunoSEQ multiplex PCR; TCRdb stores in-frame clones only, minus some. The sample has roughly 180,000 clones, roughly 94% seen once; the top ten hold about 1.5%. This TCR came from a woman younger than 30 in good health. The rearrangement uses TRBV28 and TRBJ2-4, with TRBD2 identical over 13 bases. Sequencing used blood. CDR3 sequence reads: CASERTSGSMAKNIQYF. The DNA of the CDR3 is TGTGCCAGTGAACGGACTAGCGGGAGTATGGCCAAAAACATTCAGTACTTC. Drawing the rest from reference TRBV28 and TRBJ2-4, the complete variable domain is DVKVTQSSRYLVKRTGEKVFLECVQDMDHENMFWYRQDPGLGLRLIYFSYDVKMKEKGDIPEGYSVSREKKERFSLILESASTNQTSMYLCASERTSGSMAKNIQYFGAGTRLSVL.